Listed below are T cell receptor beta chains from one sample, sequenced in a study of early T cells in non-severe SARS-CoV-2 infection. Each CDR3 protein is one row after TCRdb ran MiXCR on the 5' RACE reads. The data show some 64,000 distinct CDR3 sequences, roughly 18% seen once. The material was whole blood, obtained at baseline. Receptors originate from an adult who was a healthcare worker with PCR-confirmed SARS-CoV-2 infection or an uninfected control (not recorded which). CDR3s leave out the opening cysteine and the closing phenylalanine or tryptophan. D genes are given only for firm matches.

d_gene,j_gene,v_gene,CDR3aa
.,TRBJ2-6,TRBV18,ASSRGAGSGANVLT
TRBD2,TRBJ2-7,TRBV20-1,SARGGRDYEQY
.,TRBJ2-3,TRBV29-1,SVGVAADTQY
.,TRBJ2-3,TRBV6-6,ASSYTQGGTDTQY
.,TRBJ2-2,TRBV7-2,ASSLDPTGELF
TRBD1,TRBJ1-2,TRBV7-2,ASSSRRDRENYGYT
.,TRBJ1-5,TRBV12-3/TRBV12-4,ASSFRDQPQH
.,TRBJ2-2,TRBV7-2,ASSKQGHTGELF
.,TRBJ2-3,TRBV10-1,ASSEGPRGTDTQY
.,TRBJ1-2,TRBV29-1,SASRGGGYT
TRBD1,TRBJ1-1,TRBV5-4,ASSLDRGGEAF
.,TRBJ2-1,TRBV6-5,ASSYGAAGLANEQF
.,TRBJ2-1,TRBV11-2,ASSFFRGGSYNEQF
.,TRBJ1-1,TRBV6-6,ASSYQRPNTEAF
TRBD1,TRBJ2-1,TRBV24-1,ATSDAGQVPT
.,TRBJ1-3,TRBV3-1,ASSRAGGGNTIY
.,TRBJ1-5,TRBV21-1,ASSKGGTEHSNQPQH